This TCR beta chain was found in a study of graft-versus-host responses after intestinal transplantation. Turning to the study itself: Recipients got multivisceral, liver-intestinal, or isolated intestinal transplants. For about three years after anti-thymocyte globulin induction, all recipients took tacrolimus and steroids.

This clone was detected only once. The antigen is unknown. Sequencing used immunoSEQ multiplex PCR; TCRdb keeps in-frame clones, though not all of them. The table shows thousands of clones, with about two thirds occurring only once. Findings of the study overall: The authors found GvH clones in recipient marrow, some appearing first in ileum or blood.

Intraepithelial and lamina propria lymphocytes were freed from processed graft tissue. Sequencing used ileum tissue, obtained around 50 days after transplant. The receptor was derived from a human patient who received an intestinal transplant, so some T cells may come from the graft donor.

The CDR3 loop reads CASSSALAGVETQYF. The CDR3, as DNA: TGTGCCAGCAGCTCGGCGCTAGCGGGGGTAGAGACCCAGTACTTC. The J gene is TRBJ2-5, the V gene TRBV7-2, with 10 bases identical to TRBD2. V was pared by 4 bases and J by 4 bases, with 6 bases of the junction left unmatched. The CDR3 loop spans 15 amino acids. CDR1 SGHTA and CDR2 FQGNSA come from the germline V gene.